The 31 T cell receptor beta chains below come from one sample, sequenced in a study of blood T cell repertoires in COVID-19. Here immunoSEQ multiplex PCR was the method, and the copy in TCRdb shows in-frame clones only, minus some. The table lists fewer than 150,000 clones, approximately 80% of them singletons. The sequenced sample was peripheral blood. Every receptor here comes from an elderly woman in a cohort sampled during active or convalescent COVID-19.

The chain links TRBV27 to TRBJ1-5, with D maybe TRBD1 (5 bases). Germline-derived CDR1 and CDR2 are MNHEY and SMNVEV (reference sequence). This CDR3 comprises 15 residues. V lost 6 bases and J 0 bases, leaving 12 bases between the germline ends. CDR3 sequence (DNA): TGTGCCAGCAGGACGACAGATTATAGCAATCAGCCCCAGCATTTT. It specifies CASRTTDYSNQPQHF.

This chain uses TRBV7-8 with TRBJ1-4, with TRBD1 as a possible D gene (5 bases). Germline V gene lookup returns CDR1 SGHVS and CDR2 FQNEAQ. The V gene lost 5 bases and the J gene lost 0 bases, with 13 bases spanning the gap. The CDR3 contains 16 residues. CDR3 sequence reads: CASSSPRATTNEKLFF. The CDR3 DNA follows: TGTGCCAGCAGCAGCCCCAGGGCTACAACTAATGAAAAACTGTTTTTT.

CDR3 sequence (DNA): TGTGCCACCAGCAGAGCGGTACCTAGCGGGGGCCCTTACAATGAGCAGTTCTTC. Residues: CATSRAVPSGGPYNEQFF. The chain combines TRBV15 with TRBJ2-1, with 10 bases that match TRBD2. With 1 base clipped from V and 4 bases from J, the junction kept 10 bases outside the gene matches. Per germline, CDR1 LNHNV and CDR2 YYDKDF (reference sequence). This CDR3 spans 18 amino acids. Together with reference TRBV15 and TRBJ2-1, the CDR3 gives the full variable domain: DAMVIQNPRYQVTQFGKPVTLSCSQTLNHNVMYWYQQKSSQAPKLLFHYYDKDFNNEADTPDNFQSRRPNTSFCFLDIRSPGLGDTAMYLCATSRAVPSGGPYNEQFFGPGTRLTVL.

V and J are TRBV12-3 or TRBV12-4 and TRBJ2-2; 9 nucleotides agree with TRBD1. Germline trimming cut 7 bases from V and 8 bases from J; bases unmatched to any gene: 5. There are 13 residues in the CDR3. The CDR3 DNA reads TGTGCCAGCACCACAGGGGGCCGGGGGGAGCTGTTTTTT. Translation: CASTTGGRGELFF.

This chain links TRBV24-1 with TRBJ1-5, with 10 bases identical to TRBD1. There are 16 residues in the CDR3. CDR1 is KGHDR, CDR2 SFDVKD, per germline. The ends lost 7 bases at V and 3 bases at J; junction bases unmatched: 8. CDR3: CATRSWGQGLNQPQHF. The DNA of the CDR3 is TGTGCCACCAGATCCTGGGGACAGGGGCTCAATCAGCCCCAGCATTTT.

There are a few counts of this clone. For the CDR3, the DNA is TGTGCCAGAAGCCTAGCGTCCGGGGAGCTGTTTTTT. Its translation is CARSLASGELFF. The chain links TRBV5-3 to TRBJ2-2, with TRBD2 as a possible D gene (6 bases). TRBV5-3 is filed as an ORF, its function uncertain. V was shortened by 4 bases and J by 6 bases, with 7 bases between the two germline ends. The CDR3 covers 12 residues.

V is TRBV5-6 and J is TRBJ2-7; 7 nucleotides agree with TRBD1. This CDR3 spans 17 amino acids. Germline V gene sequence: CDR1 SGHDT, CDR2 YYEEEE. The J segment lost 0 bases and the V segment lost 1 base, leaving 10 bases of the junction unmatched. The CDR3 DNA is TGTGCCAGCAGCTTGTGGATGGGCCAGGGGGTCTCCTACGAGCAGTACGTC. Its protein is CASSLWMGQGVSYEQYV.

The chain uses TRBV4-3 and TRBJ2-4; TRBD2 matches 8 bases. The V gene end was trimmed by 4 bases and the J gene end by 0 bases; junction bases not matched to a gene: 8. This CDR3 has 17 amino acids. The germline V gene encodes CDR1 LGHNA and CDR2 YSLEER. CDR3 residues: CASSPGFSGVAKNIQYF. The CDR3 region has the DNA TGCGCCAGCAGCCCCGGGTTTAGCGGGGTAGCCAAAAACATTCAGTACTTC.

This clone was seen once. The gene calls are TRBV6-6 and TRBJ1-2; 7 bases align to TRBD1. The CDR3 spans 12 residues. Germline V lookup: CDR1 MNHNY, CDR2 SVGAGI (reference sequence). V dropped 11 bases and J dropped 8; count of bases not matched to a gene: 11. CDR3 sequence reads: CAARQGSEGYTF. CDR3 nucleotides: TGTGCCGCCCGACAGGGCTCGGAGGGCTACACCTTC.

The rearrangement uses TRBV4-1 and TRBJ2-1; 10 positions match TRBD2. V gave up 3 bases and J gave up 5 bases; unmatched junction bases: 4. Germline lookup yields CDR1 MGHRA and CDR2 YSYEKL. The CDR3 extends over 15 amino acids. CDR3 in amino acids: CASSHLSGGDNEQFF. The CDR3, as DNA: TGCGCCAGCAGCCATCTCAGCGGGGGGGACAATGAGCAGTTCTTC.

The chain recombines TRBV21-1 with TRBJ2-5; TRBD1 is the table's D call, not checked against the DNA. TRBV21-1 is a pseudogene segment. The CDR3 spans 14 residues. The CDR3 sequence: CASSPRRGQETQYF. In DNA, the CDR3 is TGTGCCAGCAGCCCCCGTAGGGGACAAGAGACCCAGTACTTC.

The V call is TRBV29-1, the J call TRBJ1-2; weak D call: TRBD1 (5 bases). Germline V CDR1 and CDR2: SQVTM, ANQGSEA. The CDR3 is 12 residues long. Trimming stripped 7 bases from V and 2 bases from J, with 11 bases between. The CDR3 DNA reads as TGCAGCGACCAGACAGAGAACTATGGCTACACCTTC. It specifies CSDQTENYGYTF.

The V gene is TRBV7-2, the J gene TRBJ2-5, with D perhaps matching TRBD2 (7 bases). Trimming took 7 bases from V and 4 from J, leaving 16 bases between them. The CDR3 consists of 14 residues. The germline CDR1 and CDR2 sequences are SGHTA and FQGNSA. The CDR3: CASNALGGRETQYF. CDR3 sequence (DNA): TGTGCCAGCAATGCCTTGGGGGGGCGAGAGACCCAGTACTTC.

This clone showed up just once. This chain links TRBV6-2 or TRBV6-3 with TRBJ1-2, with 7 bases lining up with TRBD1. In germline, CDR1 is MNHEY, CDR2 SVGEGT. Germline trimming cut 4 bases from V and 5 bases from J; bases unmatched to any gene: 7. The length of the CDR3 is 14 residues. The CDR3, as DNA: TGTGCCAGCAGTTCACCGGGACAGCAATATGGCTACACCTTC. It encodes CASSSPGQQYGYTF.

A single count supports this clone. The CDR3 nucleotides read TGTGCCAGCAGCAACGGACAGGGTGGGGGAGATACGCAGTATTTT. Translated: CASSNGQGGGDTQYF. The chain links TRBV11-2 to TRBJ2-3; 8 bases agree with TRBD1. This CDR3 has 15 residues. Germline V lookup: CDR1 SGHAT, CDR2 FQNNGV. The ends lost 5 bases at V and 5 bases at J; junction bases unmatched: 9.

The chain recombines TRBV7-3 with TRBJ2-1; 9 bases agree with TRBD2. V shed 5 bases and J 2 bases; nucleotides not matched to a gene: 4. Germline V CDR1 and CDR2: SGHTA, FQGTGA. The CDR3 is made up of 15 amino acids. The CDR3 sequence: CASSISGGPYNEQFF. The CDR3 DNA is TGTGCCAGCAGCATAAGCGGGGGGCCCTACAATGAGCAGTTCTTC. The full variable domain, in which reference TRBV7-3 and TRBJ2-1 provide the parts outside the CDR3, is GAGVSQTPSNKVTEKGKYVELRCDPISGHTALYWYRQSLGQGPEFLIYFQGTGAADDSGLPNDRFFAVRPEGSVSTLKIQRTERGDSAVYLCASSISGGPYNEQFFGPGTRLTVL.

The chain recombines TRBV21-1 with TRBJ1-2; no check of the table's D call, TRBD1, against the DNA was made. TRBV21-1 is reported as a pseudogene. The CDR3 spans 15 residues. The CDR3 region is CASSKVDRINYGYTF. Here the CDR3 DNA reads TGTGCCAGCAGCAAAGTGGACAGGATTAACTATGGCTACACCTTC.

This clone was detected only once. The genes are TRBV24-1 and TRBJ2-2; 9 bases align to TRBD1. With V trimmed by 5 bases and J by 10 bases, 10 bases remained unmatched. The germline gives CDR1 KGHDR, CDR2 SFDVKD. The CDR3 runs to 15 residues. CDR3 loop: CATSGGDREPSELFF. CDR3 bases: TGTGCCACCAGTGGGGGGGACAGGGAACCATCGGAGCTGTTTTTT.

The gene calls are TRBV4-1 and TRBJ1-4; the D is unclear. Germline CDR1 and CDR2: MGHRA and YSYEKL. The length of the CDR3 is 14 residues. V dropped 4 bases and J dropped 4 bases, with 10 bases sitting between them. The CDR3 sequence: CASSPKAGNEKLFF. For the CDR3, the DNA is TGCGCCAGCAGCCCCAAGGCGGGTAATGAAAAACTGTTTTTT.

The chain uses TRBV15 and TRBJ1-3; a weak D match, TRBD1 (5 bases). V was trimmed by 0 bases and J by 0 bases, leaving 15 bases between them. CDR1 LNHNV and CDR2 YYDKDF come from the germline V gene (reference sequence). This CDR3 contains 18 residues. The CDR3 DNA sequence: TGTGCCACCAGCAGAGATCCGGCAGGGTTATTCTCTGGAAACACCATATATTTT. This encodes CATSRDPAGLFSGNTIYF.

The chain joins TRBV2 to TRBJ2-6, with D possibly being TRBD2 (5 bases). This CDR3 has 14 amino acids. V dropped 6 bases and J dropped 1 base, with 7 bases sitting between them. Germline V lookup: CDR1 SNHLY, CDR2 FYNNEI. CDR3 loop: CASRRASGANVLTF. The DNA for the CDR3 is TGTGCCAGCAGGCGGGCTTCTGGGGCCAACGTCCTGACTTTC.

The chain uses TRBV2 and TRBJ1-2; no reliable D call. This CDR3 is 14 amino acids long. Germline-derived CDR1 and CDR2 are SNHLY and FYNNEI. The germline V and J ends were trimmed by 7 bases and 0 bases, with 12 bases remaining between them. The CDR3 protein is CASTSPTTNYGYTF. CDR3 sequence (DNA): TGTGCCAGCACTAGTCCAACCACTAACTATGGCTACACCTTC.

CDR3 DNA sequence: TGTGCCAGCAGCTTAGACGGGACAGGGAATGGCTACACCTTC. Its translation: CASSLDGTGNGYTF. The chain links TRBV11-2 to TRBJ1-2; the match to TRBD1 covers 9 bases. From germline, CDR1 is SGHAT and CDR2 FQNNGV. Unmatched junction bases numbered 2, after V lost 0 bases and J lost 6 bases. This CDR3 comprises 14 residues. The whole variable domain, remainder taken from reference TRBV11-2 and TRBJ1-2, is EAGVAQSPRYKIIEKRQSVAFWCNPISGHATLYWYQQILGQGPKLLIQFQNNGVVDDSQLPKDRFSAERLKGVDSTLKIQPAKLEDSAVYLCASSLDGTGNGYTFGSGTRLTVV.

This clone appeared a single time. V gene TRBV19 combines with J gene TRBJ2-5; 12 bases agree with TRBD1. In germline, CDR1 is LNHDA, CDR2 SQIVND (reference sequence). Unmatched junction bases numbered 6, after V lost 2 bases and J lost 5 bases. CDR3 length equals 16 residues. In DNA form, the CDR3 reads TGTGCCAGTAGTATAACCGGGACAGGGGGCTGGGAGACCCAGTACTTC. Residues: CASSITGTGGWETQYF.

The chain links TRBV20-1 to TRBJ2-1, with D hard to call. Germline assignment: CDR1 DFQATT and CDR2 SNEGSKA (reference sequence). The V gene lost 0 bases and the J gene lost 7 bases, with 4 bases spanning the gap. The CDR3 is 11 residues long. CDR3 coding DNA: TGCAGTGCTAGAGATGAGAATGAGCAGTTCTTC. Its protein product is CSARDENEQFF.

This chain links TRBV3-1 (or the pseudogene TRBV3-2) with TRBJ1-2, with TRBD1 identical over 10 bases. This CDR3 is built from 15 residues. The V segment lost 4 bases and the J segment 7 bases; nucleotides outside the gene matches: 9. Germline lookup yields CDR1 LGHDT and CDR2 YNNKEL (reference sequence). As DNA, the CDR3 is TGTGCCAGCAGCCCCGGGACAGGGGAGAAGTCTGGCTACACCTTC. This gives the protein CASSPGTGEKSGYTF.

The rearrangement joins TRBV3-1 (or the pseudogene TRBV3-2) to TRBJ1-2; 8 bases match TRBD1. From germline, CDR1 is LGHDT and CDR2 YNNKEL (reference sequence). The CDR3 has 13 amino acids. V gave up 8 bases and J gave up 3 bases; unmatched junction bases: 5. CDR3 residues: CASYKQGDYGYTF. The CDR3 coding sequence is TGTGCCAGCTATAAACAGGGGGACTATGGCTACACCTTC.

The chain is built from TRBV28 and TRBJ2-3; TRBD1 agrees at 7 bases. CDR3 size: 13 residues. Trimming removed 6 bases from V and 2 bases from J; junction bases left unmatched: 2. CDR1 and CDR2 from the germline V gene are MDHEN and SYDVKM. DNA of the CDR3: TGTGCCAGCAGGGACAGGTCCACAGATACGCAGTATTTT. Translated, it gives CASRDRSTDTQYF. The full variable domain, with the rest looked up from reference TRBV28 and TRBJ2-3, is DVKVTQSSRYLVKRTGEKVFLECVQDMDHENMFWYRQDPGLGLRLIYFSYDVKMKEKGDIPEGYSVSREKKERFSLILESASTNQTSMYLCASRDRSTDTQYFGPGTRLTVL.

The J gene is TRBJ1-2, the V gene TRBV6-1, with unresolved D. CDR3 size: 13 residues. V shed 3 bases and J shed 4 bases, with 9 bases lying between them. Germline loops: CDR1 MNHNS, CDR2 SASEGT. CDR3 sequence (DNA): TGTGCCAGCAGTGATGTTCCCATCTATGGCTACACCTTC. This codes for CASSDVPIYGYTF.

The chain recombines TRBV7-9 with TRBJ1-1; D gene uncertain. The CDR3 consists of 14 residues. Between the trimmed V and J ends, which lost 5 bases and 2 bases, there was a span of 12 bases. Germline V lookup: CDR1 SEHNR, CDR2 FQNEAQ (reference sequence). The CDR3 is CASSRTAANTEAFF. The CDR3 nucleotides read TGTGCCAGCAGCCGTACGGCGGCAAACACTGAAGCTTTCTTT.

The rearrangement uses TRBV7-8 and TRBJ1-4; 9 bases align to TRBD1. Trimming took 5 bases from V and 5 from J; bases not matched to a gene: 6. The germline V gene has CDR1 SGHVS and CDR2 FQNEAQ. There are 15 residues in the CDR3. As DNA, the CDR3 is TGTGCCAGCAGCGTCCGGACAGGGGAGAATGAAAAACTGTTTTTT. This codes for CASSVRTGENEKLFF.